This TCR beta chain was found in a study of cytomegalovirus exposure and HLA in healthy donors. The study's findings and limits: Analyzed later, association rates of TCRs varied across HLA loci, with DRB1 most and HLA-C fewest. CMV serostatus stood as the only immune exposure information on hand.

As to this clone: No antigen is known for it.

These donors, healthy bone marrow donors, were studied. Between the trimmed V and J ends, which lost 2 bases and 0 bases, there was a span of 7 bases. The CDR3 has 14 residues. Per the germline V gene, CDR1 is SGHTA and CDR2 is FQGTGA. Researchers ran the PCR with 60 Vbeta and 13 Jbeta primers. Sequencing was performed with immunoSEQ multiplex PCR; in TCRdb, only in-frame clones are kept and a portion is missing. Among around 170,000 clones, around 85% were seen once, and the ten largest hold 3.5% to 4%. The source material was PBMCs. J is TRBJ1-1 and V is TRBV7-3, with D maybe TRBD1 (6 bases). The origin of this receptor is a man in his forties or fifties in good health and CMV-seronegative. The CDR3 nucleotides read TGTGCCAGCAGCTTACAGGGGATGAACACTGAAGCTTTCTTT. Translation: CASSLQGMNTEAFF.